This TCR beta chain was profiled in a study of T cells after somatic rescue of genetic block. Sequencing used immunoSEQ multiplex PCR; TCRdb keeps in-frame clones, though not all of them. The table lists roughly 110,000 clones, just over 90% of them singletons. The CDR3 loop spans 13 amino acids. Germline V CDR1 and CDR2: MNHNS, SASEGT. The V and J ends lost 6 bases and 5 bases respectively, with 13 bases between them. The chain combines TRBV6-1 with TRBJ2-5; D may correspond to TRBD1 or TRBD2 (5 bases each). This receptor was identified in a woman between 18 and 29 years old. The sequenced sample consisted of peripheral blood mononuclear cells (PBMCs). The DNA for the CDR3 is TGTGCCAGCAGGATCTCGGGACGGGAGACCCAGTACTTC. It yields the protein CASRISGRETQYF.